What follows are 6 T cell receptor beta chains derived from one specimen sequenced in a study of monozygotic twins with inflammatory bowel disease. Each CDR3 protein gets one entry in TCRdb, which reprocessed the 5' RACE reads and gives no DNA. The record lists about 160,000 distinct CDR3 sequences, of which the ten most abundant hold roughly 7%. The source material was blood. The source is a human donor with ulcerative colitis or Crohn's disease, or a healthy co-twin of an affected twin (not recorded which).

The CDR3 sequence: CSVVPAGRGYEQYF. The chain recombines TRBV29-1 with TRBJ2-7; TCRdb calls TRBD2, which cannot be checked without DNA. Germline assignment: CDR1 SQVTM and CDR2 ANQGSEA. This CDR3 region has 14 residues.

V gene TRBV20-1 combines with J gene TRBJ1-2; with no DNA, the TCRdb D assignment of TRBD1 cannot be verified. This CDR3 region has 14 residues. Germline lookup yields CDR1 DFQATT and CDR2 SNEGSKA (reference sequence). The CDR3 spells CSARGQGAHLGYTF.

The chain carries TRBV5-1 and TRBJ2-1; TCRdb calls TRBD1, which cannot be checked without DNA. Germline lookup yields CDR1 SGHRS and CDR2 YFSETQ. The CDR3 consists of 15 residues. Here the CDR3 reads CASSLAVGAYNEQFF.

J is TRBJ1-5 and V is TRBV20-1; no DNA is available, so the TRBD1 call from TCRdb remains unchecked. The CDR3 runs to 14 residues. CDR1 is DFQATT, CDR2 SNEGSKA, per germline (reference sequence). CDR3 sequence: CSASLRAGNQPQHF.

The chain couples TRBV29-1 to TRBJ2-3; TCRdb's D call, TRBD2, is unchecked because there is no DNA. Germline V gene sequence: CDR1 SQVTM, CDR2 ANQGSEA. The CDR3 has 18 residues. Here the CDR3 reads CSVGGAQRGGRGTDTQYF.

J is TRBJ2-2 and V is TRBV27. The CDR3 has 13 amino acids. Germline CDR1 MNHEY, CDR2 SMNVEV (reference sequence). The CDR3 reads CASSLSSTGELFF.